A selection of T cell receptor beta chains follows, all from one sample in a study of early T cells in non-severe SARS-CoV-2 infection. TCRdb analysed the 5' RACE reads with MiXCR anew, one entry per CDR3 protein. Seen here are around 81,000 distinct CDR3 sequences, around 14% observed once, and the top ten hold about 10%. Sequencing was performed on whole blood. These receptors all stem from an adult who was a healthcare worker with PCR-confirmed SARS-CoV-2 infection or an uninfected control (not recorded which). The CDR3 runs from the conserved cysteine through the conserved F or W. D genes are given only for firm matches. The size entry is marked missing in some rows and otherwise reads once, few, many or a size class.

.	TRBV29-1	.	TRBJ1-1	CSVAGGSTEAFF	TGCAGCGTTGCTGGAGGTAGCACTGAAGCTTTCTTT
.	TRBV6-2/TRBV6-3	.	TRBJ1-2	CASSYEVTGGYTF	TGTGCCAGCAGTTACGAAGTAACAGGTGGCTACACCTTC
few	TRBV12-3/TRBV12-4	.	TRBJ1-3	CASSPRLAWGGNTIYF	TGTGCCAGCAGTCCCCGTTTGGCTTGGGGGGGAAACACCATATATTTT
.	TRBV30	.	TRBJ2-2	CAWSALARELFF	TGTGCCTGGAGTGCCCTAGCCCGGGAGCTGTTTTTT
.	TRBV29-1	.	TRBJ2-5	CSVEDPAETQYF	TGCAGCGTTGAAGATCCAGCGGAGACCCAGTACTTC
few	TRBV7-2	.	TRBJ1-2	CASSWIYGYTF	TGTGCCAGCAGCTGGATCTATGGCTACACCTTC
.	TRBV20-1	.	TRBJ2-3	CSATNIGDTQYF	TGCAGTGCTACCAACATTGGAGATACGCAGTATTTT
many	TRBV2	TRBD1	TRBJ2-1	CASSIRDRDPNEQFF	TGTGCCAGCAGTATCCGGGACAGGGATCCCAATGAGCAGTTCTTC
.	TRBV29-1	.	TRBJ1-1	CSVEGIGNTEAFF	TGCAGCGTTGAAGGCATTGGCAACACTGAAGCTTTCTTT
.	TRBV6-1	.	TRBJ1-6	CASCWDADNSPLHF	TGTGCCAGCTGTTGGGACGCAGATAATTCACCCCTCCACTTT
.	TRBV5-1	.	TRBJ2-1	CASSLELLSYNEQFF	TGCGCCAGCAGCTTGGAGCTCCTCTCCTACAATGAGCAGTTCTTC
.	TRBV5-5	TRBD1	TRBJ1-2	CASSLAGTGDYGYTF	TGTGCCAGCAGCTTGGCTGGGACAGGAGACTATGGCTACACCTTC
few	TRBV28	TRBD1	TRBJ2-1	CASSLLGQGTVEQFF	TGTGCCAGCAGCCTCCTTGGACAGGGGACGGTTGAGCAGTTCTTC
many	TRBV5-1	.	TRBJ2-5	CASGDNSGQETQYF	TGCGCCAGCGGTGATAACTCGGGACAAGAGACCCAGTACTTC
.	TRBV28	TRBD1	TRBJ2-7	CASSLTGLLSYEQYF	TGTGCCAGCAGTTTGACAGGGCTCCTTTCCTACGAGCAGTACTTC
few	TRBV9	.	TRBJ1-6	CASSAVSSYNSPLHF	TGTGCCAGCAGCGCCGTATCCTCCTATAATTCACCCCTCCACTTT
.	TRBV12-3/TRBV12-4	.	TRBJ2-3	CASSRRDTQYF	TGTGCCAGCAGTCGCAGAGATACGCAGTATTTT
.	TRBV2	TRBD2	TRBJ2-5	CASTGTSGGTPWETQYF	TGTGCCAGCACCGGGACTAGCGGGGGCACCCCATGGGAGACCCAGTACTTC
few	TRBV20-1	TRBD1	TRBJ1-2	CSARGQGAGGYTF	TGCAGTGCTAGGGGACAGGGGGCAGGAGGCTACACCTTC
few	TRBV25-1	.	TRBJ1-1	CASSNGGHVTEAFF	TGTGCCAGCAGTAACGGGGGCCATGTCACTGAAGCTTTCTTT
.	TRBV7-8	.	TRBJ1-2	CASSLAGGGYTF	TGTGCCAGCAGCTTAGCGGGGGGTGGCTACACCTTC
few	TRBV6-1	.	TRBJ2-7	CASSLESSYEQYF	TGTGCCAGCAGTTTGGAGAGCTCCTACGAGCAGTACTTC
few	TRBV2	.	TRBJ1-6	CASSRTDNSPLHF	TGTGCCAGCAGTCGGACTGATAATTCACCCCTCCACTTT
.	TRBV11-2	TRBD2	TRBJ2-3	CASRPPGRGTDTQYF	TGTGCCAGCAGGCCGCCGGGGCGGGGGACAGATACGCAGTATTTT
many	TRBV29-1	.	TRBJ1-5	CSVEARGEGNQPQHF	TGCAGCGTTGAAGCCCGGGGAGAGGGGAATCAGCCCCAGCATTTT
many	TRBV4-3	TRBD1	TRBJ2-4	CASSQGPGGGDIQYF	TGCGCCAGCAGCCAAGGCCCAGGGGGCGGGGACATTCAGTACTTC
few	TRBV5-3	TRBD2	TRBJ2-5	CARWTYGRVEETQYF	TGTGCCAGATGGACATACGGGAGGGTGGAAGAGACCCAGTACTTC
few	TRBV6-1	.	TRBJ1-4	CASSDRAGPTNGKLFF	TGTGCCAGCAGTGACCGGGCCGGGCCAACTAATGGAAAACTGTTTTTT
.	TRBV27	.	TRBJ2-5	CASSLRQSQETQYF	TGTGCCAGCAGTTTAAGGCAGAGTCAAGAGACCCAGTACTTC
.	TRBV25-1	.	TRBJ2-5	CASSEYSGSQETQYF	TGTGCCAGCAGTGAATACTCCGGGAGCCAGGAGACCCAGTACTTC
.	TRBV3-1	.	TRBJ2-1	CASSQDFGSYNEQFF	TGTGCCAGCAGCCAAGACTTCGGGTCGTACAATGAGCAGTTCTTC
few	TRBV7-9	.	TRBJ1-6	CASSLINSPLHF	TGTGCCAGCAGCCTGATTAATTCACCCCTCCACTTT
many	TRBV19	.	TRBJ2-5	CASSPGIEETQYF	TGTGCCAGTAGTCCGGGGATCGAGGAGACCCAGTACTTC
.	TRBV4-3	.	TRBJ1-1	CASSQVLGGRTEAFF	TGCGCCAGCAGCCAAGTTCTCGGAGGTCGCACTGAAGCTTTCTTT
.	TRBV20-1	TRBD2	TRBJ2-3	CSASLAGFSTDTQYF	TGCAGTGCTAGTTTAGCGGGGTTTAGCACAGATACGCAGTATTTT
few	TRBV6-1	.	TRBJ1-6	CASIGGLSSYNSPLHF	TGTGCCAGCATTGGGGGCTTATCTTCCTATAATTCACCCCTCCACTTT